The sequence of this T cell receptor beta chain was determined in a study of control samples from healthy donors and cancer patients. A single count supports this clone. The germline V gene has CDR1 MDHEN and CDR2 SYDVKM. V gave up 3 bases and J gave up 2 bases; unmatched junction bases: 7. The CDR3 has 15 residues. TCRdb's copy holds only in-frame clones and misses some; the assay was immunoSEQ multiplex PCR. The profile shows 150,000 or so clones, 90% to 95% of them singletons. This TCR was recovered from a man between 18 and 35 years old in good health. The sample was blood. This chain links TRBV28 with TRBJ2-7, with TRBD1 matching over 7 bases. The CDR3 sequence: CASSFGRGGPYEQYF. DNA of the CDR3: TGTGCCAGCAGTTTTGGTCGAGGGGGCCCCTACGAGCAGTACTTC.